Presented here are 18 T cell receptor beta chains from one specimen sequenced in a study of graft-versus-host responses after intestinal transplantation. TCRdb's table, derived via immunoSEQ multiplex PCR, lists solely in-frame clones and lacks some. The sample holds approximately 93,000 clones, about 90% seen once. Antigen specificity for these receptors is unknown. This sample comprised unstimulated CD8+ T cells sorted from spleen or lymph node cells, obtained before transplant. These receptors all come from a human donor who was the organ donor for an intestinal transplant.

The chain is built from TRBV28 and TRBJ2-7; 11 bases map to TRBD2. The V gene's germline CDR1 is MDHEN and CDR2 SYDVKM. The CDR3 covers 16 residues. With V trimmed by 1 base and J by 3 bases, 5 bases remained unmatched. CDR3 sequence reads: CASSLFLAGGLYEQYF. The CDR3 DNA follows: TGTGCCAGCAGTTTATTCCTAGCGGGAGGACTCTACGAGCAGTACTTC.

CDR3 nucleotide sequence: TGTGCCTGGAGTATTTTAGGGGGCTTAGGACTGACTGAAGCTTTCTTT. Translated: CAWSILGGLGLTEAFF. The genes are TRBV30 and TRBJ1-1; 7 positions agree with TRBD1. The J segment lost 5 bases and the V segment lost 2 bases, leaving 14 bases of the junction unmatched. Germline V gene data show CDR1 as GTSNPN and CDR2 as SVGIG (reference sequence). CDR3 length equals 16 residues.

As concerns this clone: A junction boundary mismatches the germline segment, possibly from a read error. The rearrangement joins TRBV6-8 to TRBJ2-1, with D tentatively TRBD2 (6 bases). Germline-derived CDR1 and CDR2 are MNHGY and SAAAGT. The CDR3 is 17 residues long. The DNA of the CDR3 is TGTGCCAGCAGTCCGCCCCGGGGGAAACTCCCCCCCTGGGAGCGGTTCTTC. This encodes CASSPPRGKLPPWERFF.

The chain uses TRBV28 and TRBJ2-1; D unclear. CDR1 is MDHEN and CDR2 is SYDVKM in the germline V gene. The ends were cut back, 2 bases at V and 2 bases at J, with 7 bases in the middle. There are 14 residues in the CDR3. The CDR3: CASSLAYPYNEQFF. In DNA, the CDR3 is TGTGCCAGCAGTTTAGCGTATCCCTACAATGAGCAGTTCTTC. Full variable domain (remainder filled in from reference TRBV28 and TRBJ2-1): DVKVTQSSRYLVKRTGEKVFLECVQDMDHENMFWYRQDPGLGLRLIYFSYDVKMKEKGDIPEGYSVSREKKERFSLILESASTNQTSMYLCASSLAYPYNEQFFGPGTRLTVL.

CDR3 sequence reads: CASSLRGYLWFGEQFF. CDR3 sequence (DNA): TGTGCCAGCAGCTTAAGGGGGTACCTCTGGTTTGGGGAGCAGTTCTTC. This sequence joins TRBV13 and TRBJ2-1, with a tentative D call TRBD1 (6 bases). The V gene lost 2 bases and the J gene lost 10 bases, with 21 bases spanning the gap. The V gene's germline CDR1 is PRHDT and CDR2 FYEKMQ (reference sequence). This CDR3 has 16 amino acids.

The rearrangement uses TRBV11-2 and TRBJ2-3; 11 nucleotides line up with TRBD1. J was trimmed by 4 bases and V by 4 bases; bases with no gene match: 7. CDR1 SGHAT and CDR2 FQNNGV come from the germline V gene. CDR3 length equals 16 residues. The CDR3 reads CASSSFPGQGADTQYF. The CDR3 bases are TGTGCCAGCAGCTCTTTTCCGGGACAGGGGGCAGATACGCAGTATTTT.

For the CDR3, the DNA is TGTGCCAGCAGTAGCGGATCTAGCACAGATACGCAGTATTTT. Its protein product is CASSSGSSTDTQYF. The chain employs TRBV9 and TRBJ2-3; perhaps TRBD2 as D (6 bases). CDR1 SGDLS and CDR2 YYNGEE come from the germline V gene. The CDR3 totals 14 residues. Trimming pared 5 bases from V and 0 bases from J, leaving 10 bases between.

The chain recombines TRBV7-6 with TRBJ2-1; 7 bases are a match to TRBD2. Germline-derived CDR1 and CDR2 are SGHVS and FNYEAQ. J lost 8 bases, V lost 5 bases, and 15 bases had no gene match. The CDR3 length is 16 residues. Written as DNA, the CDR3 is TGTGCCAGCAGCATCCCCCCGGGACTACTTTCGGATGAGCAGTTCTTC. Protein product: CASSIPPGLLSDEQFF.

The chain links TRBV10-3 to TRBJ1-4, with a possible D match to TRBD1 (6 bases). Germline V gives CDR1 ENHRY, CDR2 SYGVKD. The CDR3 sequence is 18 residues long. Trimming took 0 bases from V and 2 from J, leaving 16 bases between them. CDR3 nucleotides: TGTGCCATCAGTGAGTCAGGCAGGGGATTTAGTACTAATGAAAAACTGTTTTTT. Protein product: CAISESGRGFSTNEKLFF.

J is TRBJ1-1 and V is TRBV6-5; no firm D call. The germline CDR1 and CDR2 sequences are MNHEY and SVGAGI. The V gene lost 0 bases and the J gene lost 7 bases, with 12 bases spanning the gap. This CDR3 has 14 residues. CDR3 bases: TGTGCCAGCAGTTACTCCGTTTCGGTTCTTGAAGCTTTCTTT. Its translation is CASSYSVSVLEAFF.

V gene TRBV27 combines with J gene TRBJ2-3; the D is unclear. The germline gives CDR1 MNHEY, CDR2 SMNVEV (reference sequence). The CDR3 covers 15 residues. The V end was cut by 4 bases, the J end by 0 bases, with 11 bases between. CDR3 region: CASSYRKFSTDTQYF. As DNA, the CDR3 is TGTGCCAGCAGTTACAGAAAGTTTAGCACAGATACGCAGTATTTT.

The rearrangement joins TRBV11-2 to TRBJ2-7; D call uncertain. The CDR3 loop spans 12 amino acids. The germline CDR1 and CDR2 sequences are SGHAT and FQNNGV. The ends were cut back, 2 bases at V and 4 bases at J, with 6 bases in the middle. The CDR3 sequence is CASSLKAYEQYF. DNA for the CDR3: TGTGCCAGCAGCTTAAAAGCTTACGAGCAGTACTTC.

This chain uses TRBV27 with TRBJ2-1, with 12 bases matching TRBD2. The CDR3 sequence is 16 residues long. After removal of 4 bases from V and 8 bases from J, the junction contained 9 bases not matched to a gene. The V gene's germline CDR1 is MNHEY and CDR2 SMNVEV (reference sequence). This CDR3 reads CASSSSGTSGLDEQFF. As DNA, the CDR3 is TGTGCCAGCAGTTCTTCCGGGACTAGCGGGTTAGATGAGCAGTTCTTC.

The genes are TRBV9 and TRBJ2-7; 9 nucleotides match TRBD2. Germline CDR1 is SGDLS and CDR2 is YYNGEE. The V gene end was trimmed by 0 bases and the J gene end by 2 bases; junction bases not matched to a gene: 9. The CDR3 totals 17 residues. The CDR3 nucleotides read TGTGCCAGCAGCGTAGCGGTCGGTCTAGCGGGGACCTACGAGCAGTACTTC. This codes for CASSVAVGLAGTYEQYF.

The CDR3 is CASLFQGRRGWGYTF. The CDR3 DNA sequence: TGTGCCAGCCTCTTTCAGGGCCGTCGGGGGTGGGGCTACACCTTC. The chain employs TRBV6-4 and TRBJ1-2; possibly TRBD1 for D (5 bases). V was pared by 8 bases and J by 8 bases, with 24 bases between. This CDR3 is 15 amino acids long. Per germline, CDR1 MRHNA and CDR2 SNTAGT.

In its sample, this clone was seen once. The chain uses TRBV28 and TRBJ2-7; D is perhaps TRBD1 (6 bases). V was trimmed by 2 bases and J by 5 bases, leaving 13 bases between them. Germline CDR1 reads MDHEN; CDR2 reads SYDVKM. The CDR3 is 14 amino acids. CDR3 loop: CASSLQITGNEQYF. CDR3 nucleotide sequence: TGTGCCAGCAGTTTACAAATAACAGGGAACGAGCAGTACTTC. Full variable domain (remainder filled in from reference TRBV28 and TRBJ2-7): DVKVTQSSRYLVKRTGEKVFLECVQDMDHENMFWYRQDPGLGLRLIYFSYDVKMKEKGDIPEGYSVSREKKERFSLILESASTNQTSMYLCASSLQITGNEQYFGPGTRLTVT.

The chain links TRBV13 to TRBJ1-1; D is unresolved. Germline V lookup: CDR1 PRHDT, CDR2 FYEKMQ (reference sequence). This CDR3 contains 14 residues. V was cut by 1 base and J by 3 bases, with 9 bases left in between. DNA of the CDR3: TGTGCCAGCAGCTTAGTTCGCCGGGACACTGAAGCTTTCTTT. Its protein product is CASSLVRRDTEAFF.

The rearrangement uses TRBV7-2 and TRBJ1-3; the match to TRBD1 covers 12 bases. The CDR3 runs to 17 residues. Looked up from germline, CDR1 is SGHTA and CDR2 is FQGNSA. V was pared by 0 bases and J by 4 bases, with 4 bases of the junction left unmatched. CDR3 nucleotides: TGTGCCAGCAGCTTAGCGGGACAGGGGGCGAAAGGAAACACCATATATTTT. Amino acids: CASSLAGQGAKGNTIYF.